This T cell receptor beta chain was documented in a study of blood T cell repertoires in COVID-19. Overall study context: Nucleic acid was either cDNA or gDNA, and it came from T cells, B-cell-depleted T cells, or PBMCs.

Deletions cut 2 bases from V and 0 bases from J, with 12 bases between. Germline CDR1 reads MNHNS; CDR2 reads SASEGT. The CDR3 sequence is 16 residues long. Participants were aged about 18 to 90 years, lived in 20 to 30 US areas, and enrolled virtually. Self-reported history from a screening survey and questionnaire set each donor's cohort. How the authors handled the data: Amplification of reference gene primers was used by the study to estimate nucleated cell counts. Measured with immunoSEQ multiplex PCR; TCRdb has only the in-frame clones, and not every one. Clone size and V and J calls were adopted from that table, with D and trimming inferred from the DNA. The sample consists of over 350,000 clones, roughly nine tenths of them appearing once.

The receptor was isolated from a woman aged 40 to 55 who had been exposed to COVID-19. The chain employs TRBV6-1 and TRBJ2-3; no clear D. The source material was PBMCs or T cells enriched from blood (not recorded which). This chain's CDR3 is CASSEFTSSSTDTQYF. The CDR3 DNA reads TGTGCCAGCAGTGAATTTACATCCTCTAGCACAGATACGCAGTATTTT.